The T cell receptor (beta chain) under discussion was sequenced for a study of kidney transplant recipient with SARS-CoV-2 infection. This clonotype was seen ten or more times. TCRdb redid the calling of the reads with MiXCR, one entry per CDR3 protein. This sample yields 200,000 to 300,000 distinct CDR3 sequences, of which less than 35% are seen a single time; 7% to 8% belongs to the top ten. Germline V gene lookup returns CDR1 SEHNR and CDR2 FQNEAQ (reference sequence). J was trimmed by 3 bases and V by 0 bases; bases with no gene match: 4. The CDR3 loop spans 16 amino acids. The J gene is TRBJ1-1, the V gene TRBV7-9; 10 bases fit TRBD1. The material was a blood sample, obtained at baseline and between days 110 and 120 from a kidney transplant recipient. The sequence came from a male patient aged 30 to 40 who had COVID-19 and was a kidney transplant recipient. The T cells may partly be graft donor cells. The CDR3 nucleotides are TGTGCCAGCAGCTTAGCGGGGACAGGGGCGTACACTGAAGCTTTCTTT. Translating gives CASSLAGTGAYTEAFF.